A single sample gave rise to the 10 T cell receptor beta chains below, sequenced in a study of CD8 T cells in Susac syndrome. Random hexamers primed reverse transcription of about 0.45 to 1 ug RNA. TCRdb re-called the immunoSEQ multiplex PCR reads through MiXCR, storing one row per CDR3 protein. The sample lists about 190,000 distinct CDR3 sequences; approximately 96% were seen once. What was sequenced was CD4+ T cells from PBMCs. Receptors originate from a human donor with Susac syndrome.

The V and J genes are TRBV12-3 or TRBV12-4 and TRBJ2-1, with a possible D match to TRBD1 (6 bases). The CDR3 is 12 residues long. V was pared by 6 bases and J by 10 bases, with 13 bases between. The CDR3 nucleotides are TGTGCCAGCAGAGTACAGGGTTACGAGCAGTTCTTC. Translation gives CASRVQGYEQFF.

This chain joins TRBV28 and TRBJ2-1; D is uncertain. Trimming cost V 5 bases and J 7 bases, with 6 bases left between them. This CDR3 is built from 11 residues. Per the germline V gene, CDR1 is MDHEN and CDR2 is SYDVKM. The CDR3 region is CASSPWNEQFF. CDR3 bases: TGTGCCAGCAGTCCCTGGAATGAGCAGTTCTTC.

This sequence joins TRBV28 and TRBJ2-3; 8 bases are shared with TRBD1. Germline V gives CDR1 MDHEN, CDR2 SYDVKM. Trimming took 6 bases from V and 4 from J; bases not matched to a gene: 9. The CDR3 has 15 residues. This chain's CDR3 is CASREPGQGSDTQYF. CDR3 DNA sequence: TGTGCCAGCAGGGAACCCGGACAGGGTTCAGATACGCAGTATTTT.

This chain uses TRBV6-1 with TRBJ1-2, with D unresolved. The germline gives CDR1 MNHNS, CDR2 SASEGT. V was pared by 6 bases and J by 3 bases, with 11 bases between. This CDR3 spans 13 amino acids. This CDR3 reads CASSGLWDYGYTF. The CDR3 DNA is TGTGCCAGCAGCGGACTTTGGGACTATGGCTACACCTTC.

DNA of the CDR3: TGCAGTGCCCCGTGGGGACAGCTTAGTACCAAAAACATTCAGTACTTC. Its translation: CSAPWGQLSTKNIQYF. V and J are TRBV20-1 and TRBJ2-4, with 7 bases matching TRBD1. The CDR3 covers 16 residues. Germline values: CDR1 DFQATT, CDR2 SNEGSKA (reference sequence). After removal of 6 bases from V and 2 bases from J, the junction contained 13 bases not matched to a gene.

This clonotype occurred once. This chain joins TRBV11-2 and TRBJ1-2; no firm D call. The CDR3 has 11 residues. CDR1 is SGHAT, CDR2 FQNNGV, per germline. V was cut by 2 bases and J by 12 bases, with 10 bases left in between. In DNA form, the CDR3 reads TGTGCCAGCAGCTTAAGGAGATGGCACACCTTC. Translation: CASSLRRWHTF.

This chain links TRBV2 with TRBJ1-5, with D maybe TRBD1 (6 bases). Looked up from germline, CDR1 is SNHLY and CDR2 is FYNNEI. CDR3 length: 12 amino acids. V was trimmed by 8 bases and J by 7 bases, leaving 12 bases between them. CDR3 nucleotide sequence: TGTGCCAGCCAGAGAGGGGGACAGCCCCAGCATTTT. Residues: CASQRGGQPQHF.

CDR3 amino acids: CASSQERTTQYF. In nucleotides, the CDR3 is TGTGCCAGCAGCCAAGAGAGAACTACGCAGTATTTT. This chain links TRBV3-1 with TRBJ2-3; D is uncertain. The V end was cut by 0 bases, the J end by 8 bases, with 6 bases between. This CDR3 has 12 residues. The germline V gene has CDR1 LGHDT and CDR2 YNNKEL (reference sequence).

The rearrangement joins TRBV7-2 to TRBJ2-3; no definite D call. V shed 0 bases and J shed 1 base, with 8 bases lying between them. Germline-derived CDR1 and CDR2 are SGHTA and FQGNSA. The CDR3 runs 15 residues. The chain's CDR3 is CASSLAMAGTDTQYF. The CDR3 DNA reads TGTGCCAGCAGCTTAGCGATGGCCGGCACAGATACGCAGTATTTT.

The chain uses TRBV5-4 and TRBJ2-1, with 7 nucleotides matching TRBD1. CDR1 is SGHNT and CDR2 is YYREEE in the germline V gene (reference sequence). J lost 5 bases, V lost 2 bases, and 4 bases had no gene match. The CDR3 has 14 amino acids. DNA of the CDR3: TGTGCCAGCAGCTTCGGGACAGCCAACAATGAGCAGTTCTTC. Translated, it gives CASSFGTANNEQFF.